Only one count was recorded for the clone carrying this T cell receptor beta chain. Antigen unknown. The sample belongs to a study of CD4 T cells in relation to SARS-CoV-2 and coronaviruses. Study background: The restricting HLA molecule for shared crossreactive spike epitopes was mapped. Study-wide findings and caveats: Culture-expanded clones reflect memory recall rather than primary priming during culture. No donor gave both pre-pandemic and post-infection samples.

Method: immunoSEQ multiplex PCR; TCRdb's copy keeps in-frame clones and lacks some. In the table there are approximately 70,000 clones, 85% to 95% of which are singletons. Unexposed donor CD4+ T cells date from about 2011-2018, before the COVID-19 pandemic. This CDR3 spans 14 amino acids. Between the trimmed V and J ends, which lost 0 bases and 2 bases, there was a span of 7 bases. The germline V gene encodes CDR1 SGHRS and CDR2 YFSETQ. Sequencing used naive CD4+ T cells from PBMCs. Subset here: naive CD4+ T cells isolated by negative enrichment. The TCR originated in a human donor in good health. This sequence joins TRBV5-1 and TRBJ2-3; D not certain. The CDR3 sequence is CASSLGAATDTQYF. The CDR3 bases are TGCGCCAGCAGCTTGGGTGCAGCCACAGATACGCAGTATTTT.